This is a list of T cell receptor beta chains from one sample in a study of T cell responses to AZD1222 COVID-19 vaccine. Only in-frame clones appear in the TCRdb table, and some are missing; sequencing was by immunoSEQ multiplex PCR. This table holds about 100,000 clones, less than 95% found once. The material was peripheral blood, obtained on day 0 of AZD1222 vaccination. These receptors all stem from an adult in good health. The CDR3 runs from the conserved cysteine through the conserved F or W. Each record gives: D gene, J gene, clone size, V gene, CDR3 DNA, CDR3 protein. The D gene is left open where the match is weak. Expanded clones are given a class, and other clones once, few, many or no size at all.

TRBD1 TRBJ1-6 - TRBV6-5 TGTGCCAGCAGTTACTCGGGGACAGTTAATTCACCCCTCCACTTT CASSYSGTVNSPLHF
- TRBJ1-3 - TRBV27 TGTGCCAGCAGTCCGGCGTTAGAAGTCTCTGGAAACACCATATATTTT CASSPALEVSGNTIYF
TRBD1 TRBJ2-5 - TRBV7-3 TGTGCCAGCAGCCCCGGGACAGGGGTTCAAGAGACCCAGTACTTC CASSPGTGVQETQYF
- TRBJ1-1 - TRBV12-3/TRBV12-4 TGTGCCAGCAGTTTGTGGAAGAACACTGAAGCTTTCTTT CASSLWKNTEAFF
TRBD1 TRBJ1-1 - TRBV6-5 TGTGCCAGCAGCCGACAGGGGCAGATGAACACTGAAGCTTTCTTT CASSRQGQMNTEAFF
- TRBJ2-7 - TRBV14 TGTGCCAGCAGCCAAGCCGGATACGAGCAGTACTTC CASSQAGYEQYF
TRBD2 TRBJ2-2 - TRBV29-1 TGCAGCGTCGGACTAGCGGGGGGATCCTACGCCGGGGAGCTGTTTTTT CSVGLAGGSYAGELFF
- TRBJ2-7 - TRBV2 TGTGCCAGCAGTGTAAGGACAAGCTACGAGCAGTACTTC CASSVRTSYEQYF
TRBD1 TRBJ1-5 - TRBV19 TGTGCCAGTAAAATGGGGACAGGTGATCAGCCCCAGCATTTT CASKMGTGDQPQHF
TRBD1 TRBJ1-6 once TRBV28 TGTGCCAGCAGTGATCCGGGACAGCCTAATTCACCCCTCCACTTT CASSDPGQPNSPLHF
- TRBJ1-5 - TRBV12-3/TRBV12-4 TGTGCCAGCAGTTTTGTGGATCAGCCCCAGCATTTT CASSFVDQPQHF
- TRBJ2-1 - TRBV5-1 TGCGCCAGCAGCCGTAACAGAGACAATGAGCAGTTCTTC CASSRNRDNEQFF
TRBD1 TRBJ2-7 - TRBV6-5 TGTGCCAGCAGTTACGAATTAGGGGGCCGGAACGAGCAGTACTTC CASSYELGGRNEQYF
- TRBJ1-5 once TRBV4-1 TGCGCCAGCAGCCATGGTACCTTCGATCAGCCCCAGCATTTT CASSHGTFDQPQHF
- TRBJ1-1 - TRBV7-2 TGTGCCAGCAGCTTCGGTGCAGGGCGGGCTTTCTTT CASSFGAGRAFF
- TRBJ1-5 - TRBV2 TGTGCCAGCAGTCAAAAGGGTTTAAATCAGCCCCAGCATTTT CASSQKGLNQPQHF
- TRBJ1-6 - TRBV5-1 TGCGCCAGCAGCTGGGAACCAACCTCCGGCCTAAATTCACCCCTCCACTTT CASSWEPTSGLNSPLHF
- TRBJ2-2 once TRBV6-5 TGTGCCAGGGCATCTGGGGTCGAGCTGTTTTTT CARASGVELFF
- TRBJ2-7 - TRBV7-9 TGTGCCAGCAGCTTAGTAACAGGGCCCGGCGAGCAGTACTTC CASSLVTGPGEQYF
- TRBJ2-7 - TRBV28 TGTGCCAGCAGTACACCGGGATACGAGCAGTACTTC CASSTPGYEQYF
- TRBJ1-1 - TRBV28 TGTGCCAGCAGTTTAGCGACGGACAGAGGCACTGAAGCTTTCTTT CASSLATDRGTEAFF
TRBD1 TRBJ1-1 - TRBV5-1 TGCGCCAGCAGCTACAGACCCGACAGGGGGCCGGGGAACACTGAAGCTTTCTTT CASSYRPDRGPGNTEAFF
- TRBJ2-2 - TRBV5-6 TGTGCCAGCAGCTTGAGGGAGGTCGGGGAGCTGTTTTTT CASSLREVGELFF
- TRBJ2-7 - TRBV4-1 TGCGCCAGCAGCCCGCGACAGACTTTCAACGAGCAGTACTTC CASSPRQTFNEQYF
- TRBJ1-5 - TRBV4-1 TGCGCCAGCAGCCAAGGGTTAGGCCGGGTGGGTCAGCCCCAGCATTTT CASSQGLGRVGQPQHF
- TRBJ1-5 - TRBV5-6 TGTGCCAGCAGCTTGACGGGAGCCGTCGAGTCGCAGCCCCAGCATTTT CASSLTGAVESQPQHF
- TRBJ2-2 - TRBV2 TGTGCCAGCAGTGAAGAACGCACGGGGACCGGGGAGCTGTTTTTT CASSEERTGTGELFF
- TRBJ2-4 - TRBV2 TGTGCCAGCAGCGACGGACCCCTAAACGACATTCAGTACTTC CASSDGPLNDIQYF
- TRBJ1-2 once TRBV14 TGTGCCAGCAGCCCGGGTCCCGGGACGGGCTATGGCTACACCTTC CASSPGPGTGYGYTF
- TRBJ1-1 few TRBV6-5 TGTGCCAGCGGGATCTTGGTTCGGGACACTGAAGCTTTCTTT CASGILVRDTEAFF
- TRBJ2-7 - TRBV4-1 TGCGCCAGTAAAAGGGACGGTAGCTCCTACGAGCAGTACTTC CASKRDGSSYEQYF
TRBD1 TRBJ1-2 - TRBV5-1 TGCGCCAGTCAGATGGGACAGGGACCTGCTGGCTACACCTTC CASQMGQGPAGYTF
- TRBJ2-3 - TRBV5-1 TGCGCCAGCAACGGGGCGGATACGCAGTATTTT CASNGADTQYF
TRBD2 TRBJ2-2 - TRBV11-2 TGTGCCAGCAGCCCCCATCCCGGGACTACGAACACCGGGGAGCTGTTTTTT CASSPHPGTTNTGELFF
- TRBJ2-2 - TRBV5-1 TGCGCCAGCAGCTTTTCAGCGGCGAACACCGGGGAGCTGTTTTTT CASSFSAANTGELFF